These T cell receptor beta chains were read from a single sample in a study of blood T cell repertoires in COVID-19. TCRdb's table, derived via immunoSEQ multiplex PCR, lists solely in-frame clones and lacks some. In the table there are under 200,000 clones, approximately 82% of which are singletons. Sequences were obtained from PBMCs or T cells enriched from blood (not recorded which). All receptors derive from a woman aged 55-69 years with acute COVID-19. Each CDR3 is given with its conserved first and last residue. Fields, in order: D gene, J gene, V gene, clone size, CDR3 protein, CDR3 DNA. The D gene is left open where the match is weak. For some rows the clone size is stated as once, few or many, or as a class when expanded; others skip it.

D: TRBD2; J: TRBJ2-1; V: TRBV19; size: .; CDR3: CASLGGRTSGINEQFF; DNA: TGTGCCAGTCTAGGAGGGAGGACTAGCGGGATCAATGAGCAGTTCTTC
D: .; J: TRBJ2-3; V: TRBV10-3; size: .; CDR3: CAISESPGLSTDTQYF; DNA: TGTGCCATCAGTGAGTCACCAGGACTTAGCACAGATACGCAGTATTTT
D: TRBD1; J: TRBJ1-1; V: TRBV6-6; size: .; CDR3: CASSPSRWGQENTEAFF; DNA: TGTGCCAGCAGTCCATCGCGGTGGGGACAGGAGAACACTGAAGCTTTCTTT
D: .; J: TRBJ1-6; V: TRBV5-4; size: .; CDR3: CASSFDAAYNSPLHF; DNA: TGTGCCAGCAGCTTTGATGCGGCTTATAATTCACCCCTCCACTTT
D: .; J: TRBJ2-1; V: TRBV27; size: few; CDR3: CASNGIGNEQFF; DNA: TGTGCCAGCAACGGGATCGGGAATGAGCAGTTCTTC
D: TRBD1; J: TRBJ1-1; V: TRBV5-6; size: .; CDR3: CASSWDSTEAFF; DNA: TGTGCCAGCAGCTGGGACAGCACTGAAGCTTTCTTT
D: .; J: TRBJ2-2; V: TRBV19; size: .; CDR3: CASTPRQGRTGELFF; DNA: TGTGCCAGTACCCCCCGGCAGGGGAGAACCGGGGAGCTGTTTTTT
D: TRBD1; J: TRBJ1-1; V: TRBV27; size: .; CDR3: CASTPGQGGTTEAFF; DNA: TGTGCCAGCACCCCCGGACAGGGGGGTACCACTGAAGCTTTCTTT
D: .; J: TRBJ2-7; V: TRBV6-5; size: .; CDR3: CASSTPLSSYEQYF; DNA: TGTGCCAGCTCGACTCCTCTTTCTTCCTACGAGCAGTACTTC
D: TRBD2; J: TRBJ2-1; V: TRBV4-3; size: once; CDR3: CASSHRLAGRDRPEQFF; DNA: TGCGCCAGCAGCCATCGACTAGCGGGACGCGATCGGCCGGAGCAGTTCTTC
D: .; J: TRBJ1-5; V: TRBV27; size: .; CDR3: CASSSSFLVGGSSPQHF; DNA: TGTGCCAGCAGTTCGTCATTCTTGGTCGGGGGGTCTAGCCCCCAGCATTTT